This entry lists 26 T cell receptor beta chains sequenced from one sample in a study of blood T cell repertoires in COVID-19. Method: immunoSEQ multiplex PCR; TCRdb's copy keeps in-frame clones and lacks some. The sample gives tens of thousands of clones, about nine tenths of which show up once; about 3% is in the top ten. What was sequenced was peripheral blood. The source of these receptors is a woman aged 45-65 years with active or convalescent COVID-19.

The chain has TRBV7-6 and TRBJ2-5; 8 positions agree with TRBD2. There are 15 residues in the CDR3. CDR1 and CDR2 (germline): SGHVS, FNYEAQ. V lost 5 bases to trimming and J lost 2 bases; unmatched junction nucleotides: 7. The CDR3 DNA follows: TGTGCCAGCAGCCATGGGTCTAGCGGGCAAGAGACCCAGTACTTC. As protein: CASSHGSSGQETQYF.

The chain combines TRBV27 with TRBJ2-7; D uncertain. Germline CDR1 and CDR2: MNHEY and SMNVEV (reference sequence). The CDR3 totals 16 residues. V was cut by 5 bases and J by 3 bases, with 20 bases left in between. CDR3 in amino acids: CASSPNSYRVDYEQYF. DNA of the CDR3: TGTGCCAGCAGTCCGAACTCATACCGGGTAGACTACGAGCAGTACTTC.

This sequence joins TRBV4-3 and TRBJ2-2; D is ambiguous. The CDR3 spans 15 residues. V was pared by 1 base and J by 2 bases, with 8 bases between. Germline CDR1 LGHNA, CDR2 YSLEER. For the CDR3, the DNA is TGCGCCAGCAGCCAAGGTTACGGTAACACCGGGGAGCTGTTTTTT. Protein sequence: CASSQGYGNTGELFF.

The V gene is TRBV30, the J gene TRBJ1-3; TRBD1 agrees at 7 bases. This CDR3 is 16 amino acids long. Germline-derived CDR1 and CDR2 are GTSNPN and SVGIG (reference sequence). The V segment lost 0 bases and the J segment 4 bases; nucleotides outside the gene matches: 9. The CDR3 region is CAWSVRGTDSGNTIYF. DNA for the CDR3: TGTGCCTGGAGTGTACGGGGGACAGACTCAGGAAACACCATATATTTT.

CDR3: CASSFGPQYF. CDR3 in DNA: TGTGCCAGCAGCTTTGGCCCGCAGTATTTT. The rearrangement uses TRBV5-8 and TRBJ2-3; D gene uncertain. The CDR3 sequence is 10 residues long. Germline assignment: CDR1 SGHTS and CDR2 YDEGEE. Deletions cut 2 bases from V and 10 bases from J, with 5 bases between.

V is TRBV7-2 and J is TRBJ1-2; D remains unclear. The germline V and J ends were trimmed by 1 base and 5 bases, with 8 bases remaining between them. Germline V lookup: CDR1 SGHTA, CDR2 FQGNSA. The CDR3 runs 13 residues. As DNA, the CDR3 is TGTGCCAGCAGCTTAGTGCGGGAGTATGGCTACACCTTC. Residues: CASSLVREYGYTF.

The chain employs TRBV5-5 and TRBJ1-2, with a possible D match to TRBD1 (5 bases). This CDR3 is 14 amino acids long. Germline V gene lookup returns CDR1 SGHKS and CDR2 YYEKEE (reference sequence). With 4 bases removed from V and 9 bases from J, the gap between germline ends came to 19 bases. CDR3 amino acids: CASSSRDSRESYTF. CDR3 DNA sequence: TGTGCCAGCAGCAGCCGGGACTCCCGAGAAAGCTACACCTTC.

V is TRBV3-1 (or the pseudogene TRBV3-2) and J is TRBJ2-1; 15 bases are a match to TRBD2. The CDR3 covers 15 residues. CDR1 is LGHDT and CDR2 is YNNKEL in the germline V gene (reference sequence). With 3 bases clipped from V and 7 bases from J, the junction kept 1 base outside the gene matches. The CDR3 DNA sequence: TGTGCCAGCAGCCACGGGACTAGCGGGGGGAATGAGCAGTTCTTC. The encoded protein is CASSHGTSGGNEQFF.

The rearrangement uses TRBV6-2 or TRBV6-3 and TRBJ2-1, with 9 bases matching TRBD1. CDR3 length: 13 residues. Germline CDR1 and CDR2: MNHEY and SVGEGT. V trimming: 6 bases; J trimming: 15 bases; junction bases outside the gene matches: 12. This chain's CDR3 is CASSHGPQGAGFF. The CDR3 region has the DNA TGTGCCAGCAGCCACGGCCCACAGGGGGCAGGGTTCTTC.

The chain joins TRBV6-4 to TRBJ1-1, with TRBD1 matching 9 bases. The CDR3 has 13 residues. CDR1 is MRHNA, CDR2 SNTAGT, per germline. With 6 bases clipped from V and 1 base from J, the junction kept 0 bases outside the gene matches. The CDR3 loop reads CASRDRGNTEAFF. The CDR3 DNA follows: TGTGCCAGCAGGGACAGGGGGAACACTGAAGCTTTCTTT.

A few counts support this clone. V and J are TRBV30 and TRBJ1-2; 8 nucleotides match TRBD1. CDR1 GTSNPN and CDR2 SVGIG come from the germline V gene (reference sequence). After removal of 3 bases from V and 4 bases from J, the junction contained 7 bases not matched to a gene. The CDR3 is 14 residues long. The CDR3 region is CAWRDRVLSYGYTF. CDR3 sequence (DNA): TGTGCCTGGAGGGACAGGGTCTTGAGCTATGGCTACACCTTC.

Concerning this clone itself: The limits of the CDR3 on the DNA are not certain, so only TCRdb's listed CDR3 is given. The gene calls are TRBV7-9 and TRBJ2-3; TRBD2 is taken as the D call from the table, unchecked against the DNA. The CDR3 length equals 15 residues, ends included. The germline V gene has CDR1 SEHNR and CDR2 FQNEAQ (reference sequence). CDR3: CASSSSSGRTDTQYF.

The chain links TRBV3-1 (or the pseudogene TRBV3-2) to TRBJ2-1, with 11 positions matching TRBD1. CDR3 length equals 15 residues. The trim removed 4 bases at V and 6 bases at J, leaving 5 bases unmatched. Germline lookup yields CDR1 LGHDT and CDR2 YNNKEL (reference sequence). CDR3 protein: CASSLGQGARNEQFF. DNA for the CDR3: TGTGCCAGCAGCCTCGGACAGGGGGCACGCAATGAGCAGTTCTTC.

The V gene is TRBV5-8, the J gene TRBJ2-1; possible D gene TRBD1, 6 bases. This CDR3 has 13 amino acids. Trimming stripped 1 base from V and 10 bases from J, with 12 bases between. Per germline, CDR1 SGHTS and CDR2 YDEGEE. CDR3 region: CASSLMGAGEQFF. The CDR3 DNA reads TGTGCCAGCAGCTTGATGGGGGCTGGGGAGCAGTTCTTC.

Details on this clone: Other DNA sequences in the same sample also yield this CDR3. The V and J genes are TRBV7-2 and TRBJ2-7; D not resolved. CDR3 length equals 11 residues. The V gene lost 1 base and the J gene lost 6 bases, with 4 bases spanning the gap. The germline V gene has CDR1 SGHTA and CDR2 FQGNSA. In DNA form, the CDR3 reads TGTGCCAGCAGCTTAGTCGGCGAGCAGTACTTC. It translates to CASSLVGEQYF.

V and J are TRBV3-1 (or the pseudogene TRBV3-2) and TRBJ2-4, with 9 bases lining up with TRBD1. The CDR3 sequence is 13 residues long. Trimming took 4 bases from V and 6 from J; bases not matched to a gene: 1. Germline CDR1 reads LGHDT; CDR2 reads YNNKEL (reference sequence). Written as DNA, the CDR3 is TGTGCCAGCAGCCGACAGGGGGTAAACATTCAGTACTTC. Translation gives CASSRQGVNIQYF.

This clone was picked up one time. V gene TRBV10-3 combines with J gene TRBJ2-7; D is undetermined. This CDR3 spans 13 amino acids. Germline CDR1 is ENHRY and CDR2 is SYGVKD. Trimming left V 3 bases short and J 0 bases short, with 6 bases between. CDR3 protein: CAISDGGSYEQYF. CDR3 sequence (DNA): TGTGCCATCAGTGACGGTGGCTCCTACGAGCAGTACTTC.

This clone was seen only a few times. This chain uses TRBV7-8 with TRBJ1-6; D gene ambiguous. CDR3 length equals 15 residues. The germline CDR1 and CDR2 sequences are SGHVS and FQNEAQ. V gave up 4 bases and J gave up 8 bases, with 15 bases separating them. CDR3 region: CASSSAGSRDSPLHF. DNA of the CDR3: TGTGCCAGCAGCTCGGCGGGGTCTAGAGATTCACCCCTCCACTTT.

V usage is TRBV5-8 and J usage is TRBJ1-1; 9 bases agree with TRBD1. Germline CDR1 and CDR2: SGHTS and YDEGEE. The trim removed 2 bases at V and 1 base at J, leaving 9 bases unmatched. CDR3 length: 17 amino acids. The CDR3 region is CASSFWGQGTSNTEAFF. The DNA of the CDR3 is TGTGCCAGCAGCTTTTGGGGACAGGGAACTTCGAACACTGAAGCTTTCTTT.

This clone came up a few times. The chain couples TRBV6-5 to TRBJ2-7; D is ambiguous. The V and J ends lost 4 bases and 7 bases respectively, with 11 bases between them. CDR3 length: 12 residues. Per germline, CDR1 MNHEY and CDR2 SVGAGI. The CDR3 nucleotides are TGTGCCAGCAGTTGGGCCTCAGAGGAGCAGTACTTC. This translates into CASSWASEEQYF.

This chain joins TRBV13 and TRBJ1-2, with TRBD1 matching 7 bases. CDR3 length equals 14 residues. V gave up 4 bases and J gave up 2 bases; unmatched junction bases: 4. Looked up from germline, CDR1 is PRHDT and CDR2 is FYEKMQ (reference sequence). CDR3 bases: TGTGCCAGCAGCTCCTCAGGGGGGAACTATGGCTACACCTTC. This translates into CASSSSGGNYGYTF.

This rearrangement joins TRBV5-1 to TRBJ2-5; TRBD2 might be the D (5 bases). Trimming removed 1 base at V and 4 bases at J, with 17 bases between. Germline lookup yields CDR1 SGHRS and CDR2 YFSETQ. The CDR3 loop spans 16 amino acids. DNA for the CDR3: TGCGCCAGCAGCTTGATGGGCGCAACAGAGGGAGAGACCCAGTACTTC. Protein: CASSLMGATEGETQYF.

The chain is built from TRBV2 and TRBJ1-4; D possibly corresponds to TRBD1 (6 bases). Germline V lookup: CDR1 SNHLY, CDR2 FYNNEI. This CDR3 has 12 residues. Trimming cost V 11 bases and J 4 bases, with 11 bases left between them. The CDR3 DNA is TGTGCCGAGGGGGTTCTTAATGAAAAACTGTTTTTT. It translates to CAEGVLNEKLFF.

Only a few counts were recorded for this clone. The chain recombines TRBV6-2 or TRBV6-3 with TRBJ1-2, with 7 positions matching TRBD1. The germline V gene encodes CDR1 MNHEY and CDR2 SVGEGT. The V segment lost 6 bases and the J segment 5 bases; nucleotides outside the gene matches: 12. This CDR3 is built from 15 residues. The CDR3: CASSHRGGPLYGYTF. The CDR3 DNA sequence: TGTGCCAGCAGCCACCGAGGGGGCCCATTATATGGCTACACCTTC.

The CDR3 sequence: CASSLGTGGWGYYEQYF. CDR3 sequence (DNA): TGCGCCAGCAGCTTAGGGACAGGGGGTTGGGGATACTACGAGCAGTACTTC. The chain carries TRBV5-1 and TRBJ2-7; 11 bases line up with TRBD1. Germline assignment: CDR1 SGHRS and CDR2 YFSETQ. CDR3 length: 17 amino acids. The junction had 10 bases not matched to a gene; V was cut back by 2 bases and J by 3 bases.

The V call is TRBV10-3, the J call TRBJ1-2; 7 bases align to TRBD1. The V and J ends lost 5 bases and 6 bases, in that order; junction bases with no gene match: 6. The CDR3 sequence is 13 residues long. CDR1 and CDR2 from the germline V gene are ENHRY and SYGVKD. CDR3 residues: CAISRQGSDGYTF. Here the CDR3 DNA reads TGTGCCATCAGTCGACAGGGTTCGGATGGCTACACCTTC.